These 19 T cell receptor beta chains were all obtained from the same sample, sequenced in a study of blood T cell repertoires in COVID-19. Profiled with immunoSEQ multiplex PCR; TCRdb holds only in-frame clones, not every one. The sample yields some 250,000 clones, approximately 82% seen once. Sequenced sample: peripheral blood. The source is a man in his forties with active or convalescent COVID-19.

This chain uses TRBV7-8 with TRBJ1-5, with 7 bases fitting TRBD1. The germline V gene has CDR1 SGHVS and CDR2 FQNEAQ. J lost 7 bases, V lost 1 base, and 10 bases had no gene match. The CDR3 is 16 amino acids. DNA of the CDR3: TGTGCCAGCAGCTTAGTAGGGCAGGGGGGCAGGCAGCCCCAGCATTTT. Its translation: CASSLVGQGGRQPQHF.

The chain links TRBV12-5 to TRBJ2-6; 10 nucleotides agree with TRBD1. The CDR3 extends over 17 amino acids. Germline values: CDR1 LGHNT, CDR2 FRNRAP. V gave up 6 bases and J gave up 4 bases; unmatched junction bases: 9. CDR3 coding DNA: TGTGCTAGTGGGCCCGGACAGGGGGTGGGAGGGGCCAACGTCCTGACTTTC. Translating it yields CASGPGQGVGGANVLTF.

This rearrangement joins TRBV19 to TRBJ2-7; 12 positions match TRBD1. This CDR3 is 16 amino acids long. Germline CDR1 is LNHDA and CDR2 is SQIVND (reference sequence). Trimming took 2 bases from V and 4 from J; bases not matched to a gene: 6. The DNA of the CDR3 is TGTGCCAGTAGTATACTCCCGGGACAGGGGGCTTACGAGCAGTACTTC. This translates into CASSILPGQGAYEQYF. The variable domain in full, with the rest retrieved from reference TRBV19 and TRBJ2-7, is DGGITQSPKYLFRKEGQNVTLSCEQNLNHDAMYWYRQDPGQGLRLIYYSQIVNDFQKGDIAEGYSVSREKKESFPLTVTSAQKNPTAFYLCASSILPGQGAYEQYFGPGTRLTVT.

The rearrangement uses TRBV5-6 and TRBJ1-1, with 8 nucleotides matching TRBD1. Trimming at V came to 4 bases and at J to 1 base, leaving 3 bases not matched to a gene. This CDR3 comprises 14 residues. Per germline, CDR1 SGHDT and CDR2 YYEEEE. This chain's CDR3 is CASSRTGKNTEAFF. In DNA, the CDR3 is TGTGCCAGCAGCAGGACAGGGAAGAACACTGAAGCTTTCTTT.

J is TRBJ1-6 and V is TRBV30; D is unclear. The germline V gene has CDR1 GTSNPN and CDR2 SVGIG (reference sequence). The V end was cut by 2 bases, the J end by 0 bases, with 5 bases between. The CDR3 has 14 residues. CDR3 amino acids: CAWSTSSYNSPLHF. The DNA of the CDR3 is TGTGCCTGGAGTACTAGCTCCTATAATTCACCCCTCCACTTT.

The gene calls are TRBV3-1 (or the pseudogene TRBV3-2) and TRBJ1-1, with D maybe TRBD1 (5 bases). The CDR3 consists of 15 residues. CDR1 LGHDT and CDR2 YNNKEL come from the germline V gene (reference sequence). Trimming removed 5 bases from V and 4 bases from J, with 17 bases in between. The CDR3 region has the DNA TGTGCCAGCAGCACCCCGGGACTAAGGGGCACTGAAGCTTTCTTT. Encoded protein: CASSTPGLRGTEAFF.

The sample holds a few counts of this clone. The genes are TRBV27 and TRBJ1-2, with D possibly being TRBD1 (6 bases). CDR1 and CDR2 (germline): MNHEY, SMNVEV (reference sequence). The CDR3 spans 13 residues. Trimming removed 5 bases from V and 9 bases from J, with 16 bases in between. CDR3 sequence: CASSPTGLASYTF. The CDR3 DNA is TGTGCCAGCAGTCCCACAGGGTTGGCCAGCTACACCTTC.

The rearrangement uses TRBV5-1 and TRBJ2-5, with D unclear. V was shortened by 4 bases and J by 2 bases, with 12 bases between the two germline ends. The CDR3 covers 14 residues. Per germline, CDR1 SGHRS and CDR2 YFSETQ. The CDR3 DNA is TGCGCCAGCAGCATTGGCACCAGTCAAGAGACCCAGTACTTC. It codes for CASSIGTSQETQYF.

This clone was seen only once. The chain combines TRBV4-1 with TRBJ2-3, with 9 positions matching TRBD2. This CDR3 is built from 17 residues. Germline CDR1 and CDR2: MGHRA and YSYEKL. The trim removed 0 bases at V and 3 bases at J, leaving 7 bases unmatched. The DNA for the CDR3 is TGCGCCAGCAGCCAAGATCGGGGGACTAGCTATACAGATACGCAGTATTTT. Translated, it gives CASSQDRGTSYTDTQYF.

J is TRBJ2-7 and V is TRBV20-1; TRBD2 might be the D (6 bases). This CDR3 spans 17 amino acids. Germline-derived CDR1 and CDR2 are DFQATT and SNEGSKA (reference sequence). Trimming removed 3 bases at V and 4 bases at J, with 25 bases between. The CDR3 bases are TGCAGTGCTAGTGCCCTGATCGGGGGAGTTGGGATATACGAGCAGTACTTC. Translated, it gives CSASALIGGVGIYEQYF.

The J gene is TRBJ2-3, the V gene TRBV5-1; tentatively, D is TRBD2 (7 bases). The CDR3 sequence is 14 residues long. V lost 5 bases to trimming and J lost 1 base, with 11 bases between them. CDR1 and CDR2 from the germline V gene are SGHRS and YFSETQ. The CDR3 sequence: CASRGGQGTDTQYF. CDR3 nucleotide sequence: TGCGCCAGCAGGGGGGGGCAGGGCACAGATACGCAGTATTTT. Looking up the rest from reference TRBV5-1 and TRBJ2-3 gives the full variable domain: KAGVTQTPRYLIKTRGQQVTLSCSPISGHRSVSWYQQTPGQGLQFLFEYFSETQRNKGNFPGRFSGRQFSNSRSEMNVSTLELGDSALYLCASRGGQGTDTQYFGPGTRLTVL.

The chain combines TRBV19 with TRBJ2-2; 12 bases are shared with TRBD2. With 3 bases clipped from V and 6 bases from J, the junction kept 5 bases outside the gene matches. This CDR3 has 16 residues. From germline, CDR1 is LNHDA and CDR2 SQIVND (reference sequence). CDR3 sequence reads: CASSMASGGAPGELFF. The CDR3 bases are TGTGCCAGTAGTATGGCTAGCGGGGGGGCCCCCGGGGAGCTGTTTTTT.

The chain combines TRBV27 with TRBJ1-6, with 8 nucleotides matching TRBD1. The CDR3 loop spans 14 amino acids. The ends lost 5 bases at V and 9 bases at J; junction bases unmatched: 6. Germline loops: CDR1 MNHEY, CDR2 SMNVEV (reference sequence). The CDR3: CASSPGGGGSPLHF. As DNA, the CDR3 is TGTGCCAGCAGTCCAGGGGGCGGAGGTTCACCCCTCCACTTT.

The DNA for the CDR3 is TGTGCCAGCAGCTTGACAGGTACCTCCTACGAGCAGTACTTC. Protein: CASSLTGTSYEQYF. V and J are TRBV7-9 and TRBJ2-7; tentative D call: TRBD1 (6 bases). The CDR3 loop spans 14 amino acids. Germline V gene data show CDR1 as SEHNR and CDR2 as FQNEAQ (reference sequence). V was cut by 3 bases and J by 0 bases, with 9 bases left in between.

The chain joins TRBV19 to TRBJ2-4; 7 bases map to TRBD1. The CDR3 loop spans 13 amino acids. The V gene end was trimmed by 6 bases and the J gene end by 11 bases; junction bases not matched to a gene: 10. Germline CDR1 LNHDA, CDR2 SQIVND (reference sequence). DNA of the CDR3: TGTGCCAGTAGGGCCGAGGGGGCTTGGGTTCAGTACTTC. It specifies CASRAEGAWVQYF. The variable domain in full, with the rest retrieved from reference TRBV19 and TRBJ2-4, is DGGITQSPKYLFRKEGQNVTLSCEQNLNHDAMYWYRQDPGQGLRLIYYSQIVNDFQKGDIAEGYSVSREKKESFPLTVTSAQKNPTAFYLCASRAEGAWVQYFGAGTRLSVL.

The genes are TRBV27 and TRBJ1-1; TRBD1 matches at 7 bases. Germline V gene sequence: CDR1 MNHEY, CDR2 SMNVEV (reference sequence). V shed 4 bases and J 4 bases; nucleotides not matched to a gene: 3. The CDR3 has 13 amino acids. For the CDR3, the DNA is TGTGCCAGCAGTTGGAGGGGGCCCACTGAAGCTTTCTTT. Translation: CASSWRGPTEAFF.

The V and J genes are TRBV6-2 or TRBV6-3 and TRBJ1-6, with 8 bases that match TRBD1. Germline CDR1 reads MNHEY; CDR2 reads SVGEGT. The CDR3 is 16 amino acids. The junction had 8 bases not matched to a gene; V was cut back by 4 bases and J by 6 bases. CDR3 protein: CASSFTSGGFNSPLHF. The CDR3 DNA reads as TGTGCCAGCAGTTTTACCTCAGGGGGCTTTAATTCACCCCTCCACTTT.

In this sample, this clone turned up a few times. V gene TRBV25-1 combines with J gene TRBJ1-2, with TRBD1 matching over 7 bases. There are 11 residues in the CDR3. Trimming removed 4 bases from V and 10 bases from J; junction bases left unmatched: 3. CDR1 is MGHDK and CDR2 is SYGVNS in the germline V gene. The CDR3 loop reads CASSVGQDYTF. CDR3 bases: TGTGCCAGCAGTGTCGGACAGGACTACACCTTC.

The chain has TRBV10-3 and TRBJ1-5; the match to TRBD1 covers 8 bases. This CDR3 is built from 14 residues. The germline V gene encodes CDR1 ENHRY and CDR2 SYGVKD. Unmatched junction bases numbered 4, after V lost 2 bases and J lost 7 bases. The CDR3 region has the DNA TGTGCCATCAGTGAGGGGACAGGTCTACAGCCCCAGCATTTT. This translates into CAISEGTGLQPQHF.